The 2 T cell receptor beta chains below come from one sample, sequenced in a study of blood T cell repertoires in COVID-19. Measured with immunoSEQ multiplex PCR; TCRdb has only the in-frame clones, and not every one. In the table there are 310,000 or so clones, around nine tenths of which are singletons. The sample was peripheral blood. The receptors were gathered from a woman in her forties or fifties with active or convalescent COVID-19.

The chain uses TRBV6-4 and TRBJ1-1; D not resolved. The CDR3 totals 13 residues. V lost 9 bases to trimming and J lost 3 bases, with 14 bases between them. Germline V gene sequence: CDR1 MRHNA, CDR2 SNTAGT. The CDR3 protein is CASSSGRDTEAFF. CDR3 sequence (DNA): TGTGCCAGTTCGTCCGGGAGAGACACTGAAGCTTTCTTT.

This chain joins TRBV24-1 and TRBJ2-7; D call uncertain. V was trimmed by 9 bases and J by 2 bases, leaving 16 bases between them. The germline CDR1 and CDR2 sequences are KGHDR and SFDVKD. This CDR3 region has 14 residues. The CDR3 sequence is CATLKETETYEQYF. The CDR3 bases are TGTGCCACCCTCAAGGAGACTGAGACCTACGAGCAGTACTTC.